This TCR beta chain was captured by sequencing in a study of cytomegalovirus exposure and HLA in healthy donors. General study results and limits: Reports credit the classifier with highly specific, highly sensitive diagnosis of cytomegalovirus status. The study listed approximately 160 cytomegalovirus-associated TCR beta chains. For most TCR sequences rarity was the rule, although some public TCRs occurred in many donors. Testing in vitro showed a few CMV-associated chains specific for CMV antigens.

Here immunoSEQ multiplex PCR was the method, and the copy in TCRdb shows in-frame clones only, minus some. The data hold 150,000 to 200,000 clones, with roughly 80% observed a single time. Germline CDR1 reads SQVTM; CDR2 reads ANQGSEA. V shed 8 bases and J 4 bases; nucleotides not matched to a gene: 7. This CDR3 spans 13 amino acids. Points on this clone: Its antigen remains unknown. Other DNA variants within this sample encode the same CDR3.

V gene TRBV29-1 combines with J gene TRBJ2-3, with 9 bases lining up with TRBD1. The source of this sequence is a man aged 18-30 years in good health and CMV-seropositive. Material: PBMCs. As DNA, the CDR3 is TGCAGCTTAGACAGGGGGAACGCAGATACGCAGTATTTT. Its protein product is CSLDRGNADTQYF.